These T cell receptor beta chains were read from a single sample in a study of cytomegalovirus exposure and HLA in healthy donors. The assay was immunoSEQ multiplex PCR, and TCRdb's table has in-frame clones only and misses some. The profile covers over 50,000 clones, with more than 70% appearing a single time and 1.5% taken by the ten largest. The sequenced sample was PBMCs. The source of these receptors is a man younger than 40 in good health and CMV-seropositive. CDR3s include the opening cysteine and the closing phenylalanine or tryptophan. The D gene is left open where the match is weak. Rows give clone size only sometimes, using once, few, many, or a class for an expanded clone.

D gene: NA; clone size: NA; V gene: TRBV5-1; J gene: TRBJ2-7; CDR3 DNA: TGCGCCAGCAGCCCAATCGGGAGTTCTGTCTACTTC; CDR3 protein: CASSPIGSSVYF
D gene: NA; clone size: NA; V gene: TRBV11-2; J gene: TRBJ2-1; CDR3 DNA: TGTGCCAGCGGGCCTGGAGGAAACAATGAGCAGTTCTTC; CDR3 protein: CASGPGGNNEQFF
D gene: NA; clone size: once; V gene: TRBV19; J gene: TRBJ1-5; CDR3 DNA: TGTGCCAGTAGTATAGATCAGCCAGGGAACCAGCCCCAGCATTTT; CDR3 protein: CASSIDQPGNQPQHF
D gene: NA; clone size: NA; V gene: TRBV6-6; J gene: TRBJ1-5; CDR3 DNA: TGTGCCAGCAGTTGGTCCCCGGGAAGTAGCAATCAGCCCCAGCATTTT; CDR3 protein: CASSWSPGSSNQPQHF
D gene: NA; clone size: NA; V gene: TRBV5-1; J gene: TRBJ1-1; CDR3 DNA: TGCGCCAGCATGAGGGACTCAAACACTGAAGCTTTCTTT; CDR3 protein: CASMRDSNTEAFF
D gene: NA; clone size: NA; V gene: TRBV5-6; J gene: TRBJ1-4; CDR3 DNA: TGTGCCAGCAGCTTGGCAGATCAAAAACTGTTTTTT; CDR3 protein: CASSLADQKLFF
D gene: NA; clone size: NA; V gene: TRBV5-4; J gene: TRBJ2-7; CDR3 DNA: TGTGCCAGCGCTAGTGGCGGGACCACCTACGAGCAGTACTTC; CDR3 protein: CASASGGTTYEQYF
D gene: NA; clone size: NA; V gene: TRBV7-2; J gene: TRBJ2-7; CDR3 DNA: TGTGCCAGCAGCCGGGTGGGGGGTTGCGAGCAGTACTTC; CDR3 protein: CASSRVGGCEQYF
D gene: TRBD1; clone size: NA; V gene: TRBV6-5; J gene: TRBJ1-1; CDR3 DNA: TGTGCCAGCAGTTCACCGGGACAGGGAAACACTGAAGCTTTCTTT; CDR3 protein: CASSSPGQGNTEAFF
D gene: TRBD2; clone size: NA; V gene: TRBV5-6; J gene: TRBJ2-5; CDR3 DNA: TGTGCCAGCAGCTTGGTTACTAGCGAACAAGGGGAGACCCAGTACTTC; CDR3 protein: CASSLVTSEQGETQYF
D gene: TRBD1; clone size: NA; V gene: TRBV7-6; J gene: TRBJ2-1; CDR3 DNA: TGTGCCAGCAGCTTAGGGCAGGGGGTATTCAATGAGCAGTTCTTC; CDR3 protein: CASSLGQGVFNEQFF
D gene: TRBD2; clone size: few; V gene: TRBV6-6; J gene: TRBJ2-7; CDR3 DNA: TGTGCCAGCAGTGACTCAGCGGGAGAGTTCCACGAGCAGTACTTC; CDR3 protein: CASSDSAGEFHEQYF
D gene: TRBD1; clone size: NA; V gene: TRBV6-5; J gene: TRBJ2-7; CDR3 DNA: TGTGCCAGCAGGAGGGACAGGGGATCCTACGAGCAGTACTTC; CDR3 protein: CASRRDRGSYEQYF
D gene: NA; clone size: NA; V gene: TRBV21-1; J gene: TRBJ2-3; CDR3 DNA: TGTGCCCCCAGAGAGGGGGCTAGCACAGATACGCAGTATTTT; CDR3 protein: CAPREGASTDTQYF
D gene: TRBD1; clone size: NA; V gene: TRBV5-1; J gene: TRBJ2-7; CDR3 DNA: TGCGCCAGCAGCCCCCGGCCCAGGGGGATGTACGAGCAGTACTTC; CDR3 protein: CASSPRPRGMYEQYF
D gene: TRBD1; clone size: NA; V gene: TRBV18; J gene: TRBJ2-2; CDR3 DNA: TGTGCCAGCTCACCGGACAGGGGGTCCACCGGGGAGCTGTTTTTT; CDR3 protein: CASSPDRGSTGELFF
D gene: TRBD1; clone size: NA; V gene: TRBV6-5; J gene: TRBJ2-7; CDR3 DNA: TGTGCCAGCAGTGAAAGGGGGCCTACCTACGAGCAGTACTTC; CDR3 protein: CASSERGPTYEQYF
D gene: TRBD1; clone size: NA; V gene: TRBV19; J gene: TRBJ1-4; CDR3 DNA: TGTGCCAGTCGGCGACAGGGTAGGGAAAAACTGTTTTTT; CDR3 protein: CASRRQGREKLFF
D gene: TRBD2; clone size: NA; V gene: TRBV28; J gene: TRBJ2-4; CDR3 DNA: TGTGCCAGCATGGGGGGGGCCAAAAACATTCAGTACTTC; CDR3 protein: CASMGGAKNIQYF
D gene: TRBD1; clone size: NA; V gene: TRBV19; J gene: TRBJ2-5; CDR3 DNA: TGTGCCAGTACCCCGGGACAGGGGGCGTTGGAGACCCAGTACTTC; CDR3 protein: CASTPGQGALETQYF
D gene: NA; clone size: NA; V gene: TRBV5-1; J gene: TRBJ2-3; CDR3 DNA: TGCGCCAGCAGCTTGTTCGGTGACGGGGTGACAGATACGCAGTATTTT; CDR3 protein: CASSLFGDGVTDTQYF
D gene: TRBD2; clone size: NA; V gene: TRBV5-8; J gene: TRBJ2-3; CDR3 DNA: TGTGCCAGCAGCTTCCGGCGGGAGCCAGATACGCAGTATTTT; CDR3 protein: CASSFRREPDTQYF
D gene: NA; clone size: NA; V gene: TRBV11-2; J gene: TRBJ1-6; CDR3 DNA: TGTGCCAGCAGCCCGTTAGGGAGTTGGGATTCACCCCTCCACTTT; CDR3 protein: CASSPLGSWDSPLHF
D gene: NA; clone size: NA; V gene: TRBV5-5; J gene: TRBJ2-7; CDR3 DNA: TGTGCCAGCAGCTTGGAAGCGACCTACGAGCAGTACTTC; CDR3 protein: CASSLEATYEQYF
D gene: NA; clone size: NA; V gene: TRBV27; J gene: TRBJ2-5; CDR3 DNA: TGTGCCAGCAGTTTAGCAGCGGGCGCACGACAAGAGACCCAGTACTTC; CDR3 protein: CASSLAAGARQETQYF
D gene: TRBD1; clone size: NA; V gene: TRBV7-6; J gene: TRBJ2-2; CDR3 DNA: TGTGCCAGTACAGGGGCGCTGAACACCGGGGAGCTGTTTTTT; CDR3 protein: CASTGALNTGELFF
D gene: TRBD1; clone size: NA; V gene: TRBV4-3; J gene: TRBJ1-6; CDR3 DNA: TGCGCCAGCAGCCAATGGGCAGGGGGCCGGAGACCCCTCCACTTT; CDR3 protein: CASSQWAGGRRPLHF
D gene: NA; clone size: NA; V gene: TRBV5-1; J gene: TRBJ2-7; CDR3 DNA: TGCGCCAGCAGCGGCAACAGGGTCTACGAGCAGTACTTC; CDR3 protein: CASSGNRVYEQYF
D gene: TRBD2; clone size: once; V gene: TRBV11-2; J gene: TRBJ2-1; CDR3 DNA: TGTGCCAGCAGCTTTAATCTAGCGGGCAATGAGCAGTTCTTC; CDR3 protein: CASSFNLAGNEQFF
D gene: NA; clone size: NA; V gene: TRBV28; J gene: TRBJ1-3; CDR3 DNA: TGTGCCAGCAGTCCTTCACAGGGCTCTGGAAACACCATATATTTT; CDR3 protein: CASSPSQGSGNTIYF
D gene: TRBD1; clone size: once; V gene: TRBV5-1; J gene: TRBJ2-7; CDR3 DNA: TGCGCCAGCAGCAAGTACAGGGGGAGCTCCTACGAGCAGTACTTC; CDR3 protein: CASSKYRGSSYEQYF
D gene: TRBD2; clone size: few; V gene: TRBV7-2; J gene: TRBJ2-7; CDR3 DNA: TGTGCCAGCAGCAGTCTAGCGGGAGGTCAGTACGAGCAGTACTTC; CDR3 protein: CASSSLAGGQYEQYF
D gene: NA; clone size: once; V gene: TRBV21-1; J gene: TRBJ2-3; CDR3 DNA: TGTGCCAGCAGCAATTCAGCGGGTCCGGGGAACGATACGCAGTATTTT; CDR3 protein: CASSNSAGPGNDTQYF
D gene: TRBD1; clone size: NA; V gene: TRBV6-5; J gene: TRBJ2-7; CDR3 DNA: TGTGCCAGCAGTCCCGGACAGGGTTGGTACGAGCAGTACTTC; CDR3 protein: CASSPGQGWYEQYF
D gene: NA; clone size: NA; V gene: TRBV7-8; J gene: TRBJ1-4; CDR3 DNA: TGTGCCAGCAGCTTAGCTCCTCACGGGGGGACTAATGAAAAACTGTTTTTT; CDR3 protein: CASSLAPHGGTNEKLFF
D gene: NA; clone size: NA; V gene: TRBV18; J gene: TRBJ2-1; CDR3 DNA: TGTGCCAGCTCACCCCTACTGGACTCTTACAATGAGCAGTTCTTC; CDR3 protein: CASSPLLDSYNEQFF
D gene: NA; clone size: NA; V gene: TRBV27; J gene: TRBJ2-1; CDR3 DNA: TGTGCCAGCAGGACGCAGGGGGGCTACAATGAGCAGTTCTTC; CDR3 protein: CASRTQGGYNEQFF
D gene: NA; clone size: once; V gene: TRBV5-6; J gene: TRBJ1-1; CDR3 DNA: TGTGCCAGCAGCGCGGGGCCCCAGGCGAACACTGAAGCTTTCTTT; CDR3 protein: CASSAGPQANTEAFF
D gene: TRBD2; clone size: NA; V gene: TRBV29-1; J gene: TRBJ2-1; CDR3 DNA: TGCAGCGTTGAACCGGGGGGCTCCTACAATGAGCAGTTCTTC; CDR3 protein: CSVEPGGSYNEQFF
D gene: NA; clone size: NA; V gene: TRBV5-1; J gene: TRBJ1-1; CDR3 DNA: TGCGCCAGCGGCAACAGGAACACTGAAGCTTTCTTT; CDR3 protein: CASGNRNTEAFF
D gene: NA; clone size: NA; V gene: TRBV28; J gene: TRBJ2-2; CDR3 DNA: TGTGCCAGCAGCTCCTTTACCGGGGAGCTGTTTTTT; CDR3 protein: CASSSFTGELFF
D gene: TRBD1; clone size: NA; V gene: TRBV11-3; J gene: TRBJ2-2; CDR3 DNA: TGTGCCAGCAGCTCGGGACCGGGACAGACCATTTGGGGCACCGGGGAGCTGTTTTTT; CDR3 protein: CASSSGPGQTIWGTGELFF